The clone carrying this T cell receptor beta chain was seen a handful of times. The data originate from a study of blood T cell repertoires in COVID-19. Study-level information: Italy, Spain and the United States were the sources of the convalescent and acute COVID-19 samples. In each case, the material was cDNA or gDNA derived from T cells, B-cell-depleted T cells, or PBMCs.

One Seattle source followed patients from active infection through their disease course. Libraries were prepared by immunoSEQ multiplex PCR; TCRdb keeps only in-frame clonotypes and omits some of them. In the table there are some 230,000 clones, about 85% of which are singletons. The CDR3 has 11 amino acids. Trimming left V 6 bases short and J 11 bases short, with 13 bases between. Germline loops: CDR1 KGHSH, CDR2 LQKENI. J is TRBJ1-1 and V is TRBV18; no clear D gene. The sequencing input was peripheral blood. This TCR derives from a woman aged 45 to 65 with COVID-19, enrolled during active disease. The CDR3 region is CASSSAGYAFF. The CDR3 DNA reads TGTGCCAGCTCTTCTGCGGGGTATGCTTTCTTT. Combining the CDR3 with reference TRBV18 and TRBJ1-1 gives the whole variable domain NAGVMQNPRHLVRRRGQEARLRCSPMKGHSHVYWYRQLPEEGLKFMVYLQKENIIDESGMPKERFSAEFPKEGPSILRIQQVVRGDSAAYFCASSSAGYAFFGQGTRLTVV.